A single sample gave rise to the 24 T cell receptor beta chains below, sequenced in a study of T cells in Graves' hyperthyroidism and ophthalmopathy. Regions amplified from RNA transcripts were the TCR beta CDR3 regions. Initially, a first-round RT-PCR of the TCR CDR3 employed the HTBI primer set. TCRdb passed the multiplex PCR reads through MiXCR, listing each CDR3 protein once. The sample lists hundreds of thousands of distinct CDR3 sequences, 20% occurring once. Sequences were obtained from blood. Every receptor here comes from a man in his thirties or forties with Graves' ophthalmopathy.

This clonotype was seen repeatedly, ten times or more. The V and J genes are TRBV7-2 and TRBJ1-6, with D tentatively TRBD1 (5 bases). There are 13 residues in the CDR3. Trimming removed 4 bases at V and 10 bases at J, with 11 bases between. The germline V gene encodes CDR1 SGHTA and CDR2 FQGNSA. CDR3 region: CASSSTGTSPLHF. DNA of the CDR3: TGTGCCAGCAGCTCTACCGGGACGTCACCCCTCCACTTT.

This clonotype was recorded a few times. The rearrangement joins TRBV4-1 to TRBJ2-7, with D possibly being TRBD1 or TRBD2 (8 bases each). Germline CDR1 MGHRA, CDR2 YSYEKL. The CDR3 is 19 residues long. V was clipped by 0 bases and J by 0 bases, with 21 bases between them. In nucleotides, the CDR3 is TGCGCCAGCAGCCAAGATTCCAGGGGGCGCGGGAGGAGCTCCTACGAGCAGTACTTC. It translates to CASSQDSRGRGRSSYEQYF.

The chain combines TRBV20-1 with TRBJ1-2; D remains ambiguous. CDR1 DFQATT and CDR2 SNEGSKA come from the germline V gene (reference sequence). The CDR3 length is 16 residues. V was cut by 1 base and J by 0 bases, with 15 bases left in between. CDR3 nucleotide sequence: TGCAGTGCTAGAGGACGGTCGGCACTTCCTAACTATGGCTACACCTTC. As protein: CSARGRSALPNYGYTF.

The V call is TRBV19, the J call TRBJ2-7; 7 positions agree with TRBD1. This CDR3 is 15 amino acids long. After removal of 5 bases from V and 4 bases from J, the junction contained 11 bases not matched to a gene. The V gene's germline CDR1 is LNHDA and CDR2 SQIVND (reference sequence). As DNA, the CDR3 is TGTGCCAGTAGTGCAACAGGGGACATGAGTTACGAGCAGTACTTC. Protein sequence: CASSATGDMSYEQYF.

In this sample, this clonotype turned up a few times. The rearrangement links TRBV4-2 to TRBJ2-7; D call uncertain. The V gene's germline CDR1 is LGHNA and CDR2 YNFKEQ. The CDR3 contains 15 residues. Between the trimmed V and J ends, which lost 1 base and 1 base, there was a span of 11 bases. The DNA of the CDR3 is TGTGCCAGCAGCCAAGTTGTCTATGGGTCCTACGAGCAGTACTTC. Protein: CASSQVVYGSYEQYF.

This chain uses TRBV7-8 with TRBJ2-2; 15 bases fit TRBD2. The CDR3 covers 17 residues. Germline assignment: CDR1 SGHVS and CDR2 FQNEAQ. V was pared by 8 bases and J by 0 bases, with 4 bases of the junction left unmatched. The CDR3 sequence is CASGGLAGGTNTGELFF. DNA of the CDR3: TGTGCCAGCGGGGGACTAGCGGGAGGAACGAACACCGGGGAGCTGTTTTTT.

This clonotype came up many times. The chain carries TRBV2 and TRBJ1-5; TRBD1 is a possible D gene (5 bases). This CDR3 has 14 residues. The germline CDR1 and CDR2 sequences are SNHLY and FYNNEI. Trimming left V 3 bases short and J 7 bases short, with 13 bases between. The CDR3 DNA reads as TGTGCCAGCAGTGAGGGCCAGGGTGGACAGCCCCAGCATTTT. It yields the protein CASSEGQGGQPQHF.

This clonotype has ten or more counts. The CDR3 DNA is TGTGCCAGCGAACGGGGGACAGGGGGCGACGGCTACACCTTC. It is translated as CASERGTGGDGYTF. This chain links TRBV7-2 with TRBJ1-2, with 12 bases matching TRBD1. J was trimmed by 8 bases and V by 8 bases; bases with no gene match: 9. The CDR3 sequence is 14 residues long. From germline, CDR1 is SGHTA and CDR2 FQGNSA.

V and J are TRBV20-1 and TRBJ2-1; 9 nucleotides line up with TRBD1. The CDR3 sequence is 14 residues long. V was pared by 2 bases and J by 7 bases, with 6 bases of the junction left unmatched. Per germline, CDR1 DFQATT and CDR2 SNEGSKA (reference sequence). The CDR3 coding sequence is TGCAGTGCTAGATCGGGACAGGGAAGGAATGAGCAGTTCTTC. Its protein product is CSARSGQGRNEQFF.

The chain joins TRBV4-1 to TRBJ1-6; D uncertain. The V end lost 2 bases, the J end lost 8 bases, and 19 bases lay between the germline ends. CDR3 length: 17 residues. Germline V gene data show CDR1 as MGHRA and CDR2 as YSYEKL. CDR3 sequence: CASSQTARIPADSPLHF. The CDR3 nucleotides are TGCGCCAGCAGCCAAACGGCCCGCATCCCGGCGGATTCACCCCTCCACTTT.

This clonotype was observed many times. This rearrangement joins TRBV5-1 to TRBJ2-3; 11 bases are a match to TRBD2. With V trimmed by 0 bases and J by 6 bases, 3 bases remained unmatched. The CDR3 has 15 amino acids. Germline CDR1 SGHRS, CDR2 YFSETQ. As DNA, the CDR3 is TGCGCCAGCAGCTTGGCACTAGCGGGAGTGGATACGCAGTATTTT. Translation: CASSLALAGVDTQYF. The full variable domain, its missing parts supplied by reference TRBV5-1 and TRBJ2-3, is KAGVTQTPRYLIKTRGQQVTLSCSPISGHRSVSWYQQTPGQGLQFLFEYFSETQRNKGNFPGRFSGRQFSNSRSEMNVSTLELGDSALYLCASSLALAGVDTQYFGPGTRLTVL.

CDR3 region: CASSYVSRQGGYTF. The DNA for the CDR3 is TGTGCCAGCAGTTACGTCTCCAGACAGGGCGGCTACACCTTC. This chain uses TRBV6-5 with TRBJ1-2; 7 bases are shared with TRBD1. This CDR3 is built from 14 residues. V shed 2 bases, J shed 8 bases, and the junction held 8 bases outside the gene matches. Germline CDR1 and CDR2: MNHEY and SVGAGI.

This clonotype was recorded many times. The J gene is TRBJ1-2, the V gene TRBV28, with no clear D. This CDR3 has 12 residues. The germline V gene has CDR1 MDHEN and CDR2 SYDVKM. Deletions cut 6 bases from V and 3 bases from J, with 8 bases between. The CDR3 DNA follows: TGTGCCAGCAGGCAGGCCGACTATGGCTACACCTTC. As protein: CASRQADYGYTF.

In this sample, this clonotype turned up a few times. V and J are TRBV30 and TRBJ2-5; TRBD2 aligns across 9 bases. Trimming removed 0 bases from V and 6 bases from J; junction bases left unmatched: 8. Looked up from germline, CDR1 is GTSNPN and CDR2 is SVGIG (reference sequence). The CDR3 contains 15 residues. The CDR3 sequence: CAWSVPGGRGKTQYF. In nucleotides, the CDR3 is TGTGCCTGGAGTGTACCGGGCGGGAGGGGAAAGACCCAGTACTTC.

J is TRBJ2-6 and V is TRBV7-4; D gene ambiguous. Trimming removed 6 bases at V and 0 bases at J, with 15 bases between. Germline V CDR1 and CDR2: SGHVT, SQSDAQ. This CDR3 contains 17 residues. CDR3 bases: TGTGCCAGCAGTGAAGTAACAGCTCCCTCTGGGGCCAACGTCCTGACTTTC. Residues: CASSEVTAPSGANVLTF.

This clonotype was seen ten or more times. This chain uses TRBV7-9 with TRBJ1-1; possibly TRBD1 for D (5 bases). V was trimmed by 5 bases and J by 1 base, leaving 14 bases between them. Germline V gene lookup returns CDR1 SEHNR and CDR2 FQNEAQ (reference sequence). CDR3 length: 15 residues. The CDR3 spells CASSPEGGGNTEAFF. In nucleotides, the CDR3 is TGTGCCAGCAGCCCGGAGGGTGGGGGGAACACTGAAGCTTTCTTT.

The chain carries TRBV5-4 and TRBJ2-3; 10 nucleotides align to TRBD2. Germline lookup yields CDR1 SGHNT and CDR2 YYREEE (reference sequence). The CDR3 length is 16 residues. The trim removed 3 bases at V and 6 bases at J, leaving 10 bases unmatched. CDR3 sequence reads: CASSSGGSGRRDTQYF. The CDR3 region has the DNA TGTGCCAGCAGCTCCGGCGGTAGCGGGAGGCGTGATACGCAGTATTTT.

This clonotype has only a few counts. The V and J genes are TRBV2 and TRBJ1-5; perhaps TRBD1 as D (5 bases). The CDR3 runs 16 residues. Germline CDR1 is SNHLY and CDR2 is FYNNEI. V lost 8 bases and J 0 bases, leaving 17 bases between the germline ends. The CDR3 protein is CASGGLLRDSNQPQHF. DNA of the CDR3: TGTGCCAGCGGGGGATTACTCAGGGATAGCAATCAGCCCCAGCATTTT.

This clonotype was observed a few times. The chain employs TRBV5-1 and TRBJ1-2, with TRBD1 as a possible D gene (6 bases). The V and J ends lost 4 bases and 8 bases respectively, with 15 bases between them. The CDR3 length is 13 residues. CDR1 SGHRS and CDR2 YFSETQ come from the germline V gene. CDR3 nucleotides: TGCGCCAGCAGCCGGGACACCCAGGGAGGCTACACCTTC. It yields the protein CASSRDTQGGYTF.

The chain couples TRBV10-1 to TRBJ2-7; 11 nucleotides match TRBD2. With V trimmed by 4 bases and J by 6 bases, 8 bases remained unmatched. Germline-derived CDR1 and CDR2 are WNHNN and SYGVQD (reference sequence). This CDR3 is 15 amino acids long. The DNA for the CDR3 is TGCGCCAGCAGTGTTTCCGGGACTAGCGGCTGCGAGCAGTACTTC. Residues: CASSVSGTSGCEQYF.

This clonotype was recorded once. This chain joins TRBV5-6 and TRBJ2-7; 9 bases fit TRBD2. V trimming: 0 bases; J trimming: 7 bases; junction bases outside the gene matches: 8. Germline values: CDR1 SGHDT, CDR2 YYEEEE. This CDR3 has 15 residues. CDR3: CASSLEVAGAEEQYF. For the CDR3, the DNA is TGTGCCAGCAGCTTGGAGGTAGCGGGAGCGGAAGAGCAGTACTTC.

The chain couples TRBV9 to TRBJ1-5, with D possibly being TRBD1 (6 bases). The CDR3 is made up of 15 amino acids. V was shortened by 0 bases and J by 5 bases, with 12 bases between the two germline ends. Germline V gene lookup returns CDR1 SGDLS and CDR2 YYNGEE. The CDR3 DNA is TGTGCCAGCAGCGTAGGACAGGCGGGGGATCAGCCCCAGCATTTT. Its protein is CASSVGQAGDQPQHF.

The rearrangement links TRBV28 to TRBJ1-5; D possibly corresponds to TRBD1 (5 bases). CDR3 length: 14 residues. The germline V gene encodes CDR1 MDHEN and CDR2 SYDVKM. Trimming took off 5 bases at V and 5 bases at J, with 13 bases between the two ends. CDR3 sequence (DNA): TGTGCCAGCAGTACCGGGACGGATTATCAGCCCCAGCATTTT. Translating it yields CASSTGTDYQPQHF.

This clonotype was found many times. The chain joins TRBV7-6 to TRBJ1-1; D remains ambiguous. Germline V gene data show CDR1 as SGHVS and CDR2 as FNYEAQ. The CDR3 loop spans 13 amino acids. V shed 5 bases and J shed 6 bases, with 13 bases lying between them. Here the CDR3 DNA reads TGTGCCAGCAGCCCCCACGTCCCACCTGAAGCTTTCTTT. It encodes CASSPHVPPEAFF.